Listed here is a single T cell receptor beta chain. Its target is unknown. Samples with a second dose at about 4 or about 12 weeks were pooled together. This record belongs to a study of T cell responses to AZD1222 COVID-19 vaccine. Study-wide results and caveats: The donor group comprised mostly white British people and more females; the analysis possibly underestimated clonal diversity.

Germline CDR1 is MDHEN and CDR2 is SYDVKM. This CDR3 region has 17 residues. With 6 bases removed from V and 10 bases from J, the gap between germline ends came to 30 bases. Sequencing used immunoSEQ multiplex PCR; TCRdb keeps in-frame clones, though not all of them. Among 90,000 to 140,000 clones listed, approximately 92% were seen once. The specimen comprised peripheral blood, sampled 28 days after the second AZD1222 dose. The V and J genes are TRBV28 and TRBJ1-2, with D possibly TRBD1 on 5 matching bases. The sequence came from an adult who received the AZD1222 COVID-19 vaccine. The CDR3 here is CASSQSAGLPLFEYYTF. The CDR3 region has the DNA TGTGCCAGCAGCCAATCCGCGGGGCTACCCTTGTTTGAGTACTACACCTTC.